The T cell receptor (beta chain) under discussion was sequenced for a study of blood T cell repertoires in COVID-19. Study-wide context: PBMCs, B-cell-depleted T cells, or T cells were the source of the cDNA or gDNA that made up the material.

Original methodology: Amplification of reference gene primers provided the estimated nucleated cell counts. Measured with immunoSEQ multiplex PCR; TCRdb has only the in-frame clones, and not every one. V, J and clone size are taken as reported in that table, and D and trimming were inferred from the DNA itself. The sample lists approximately 120,000 clones; 70% to 90% were seen once. This CDR3 has 16 amino acids. V lost 4 bases and J lost 5; bases outside the gene matches: 11. Germline CDR1 is SGHNT and CDR2 is YYREEE (reference sequence). The sample comprised peripheral blood. The chain combines TRBV5-4 with TRBJ1-1, with 10 bases matching TRBD1. This TCR came from a woman in her fifties or sixties with acute or convalescent COVID-19. This CDR3 is CASSPTGGSSGTEAFF. The CDR3 DNA is TGTGCCAGCAGCCCGACAGGGGGCTCTAGTGGGACTGAAGCTTTCTTT.